The rows below give T cell receptor beta chains drawn from one sample of a study of a mutant IDH1 vaccine in newly diagnosed glioma. The method was immunoSEQ multiplex PCR; TCRdb's version includes in-frame clones alone and lacks a portion of them. This table holds roughly 50,000 clones, about 85% found once. These receptors' antigens are unknown. The input for sequencing was PBMCs, taken from a glioma patient whose treatment included an IDH1 peptide vaccine. The receptor set was obtained from a young woman with glioma. The conserved cysteine and the conserved F or W are not part of the CDR3 here. D genes are given only for firm matches.

TRBJ1-5	NA	14	TRBV10-3	AISERGAGYNQPQH
TRBJ2-7	TRBD1	15	TRBV19	ASSIIPGQGVGYEQY
TRBJ2-1	NA	10	TRBV6-5	ASSRSGDEQF
TRBJ2-2	NA	15	TRBV7-2	ASSSIRDFRVSGELF
TRBJ1-4	TRBD1	17	TRBV5-6	ASSLARDRGRRDNEKLF
TRBJ2-4	TRBD1	13	TRBV11-3	ASSRRDRAKNIQY
TRBJ1-4	NA	13	TRBV2	ASSLNRVPNEKLF
TRBJ1-1	TRBD1	10	TRBV7-2	ASSEGTVGAF
TRBJ2-2	NA	14	TRBV7-6	ASSSIRGTNTGELF
TRBJ1-1	NA	13	TRBV9	ASSVGTLGNTEAF
TRBJ2-5	TRBD2	15	TRBV7-9	ASSLTGLAGDQETQY
TRBJ1-1	TRBD1	13	TRBV10-3	AISGRTGKTTEAF
TRBJ2-3	TRBD2	14	TRBV19	ASSILTSGGPDTQY
TRBJ1-2	NA	10	TRBV6-6	ASSLVGDGYT
TRBJ2-7	NA	12	TRBV30	AWSGRTRTDEQY
TRBJ2-7	NA	12	TRBV7-9	ASSLVVPGYEQY
TRBJ2-2	NA	10	TRBV27	ASSLGTGELF
TRBJ1-5	NA	11	TRBV2	ASQGLVPQPQH
TRBJ2-7	NA	16	TRBV25-1	ASSEYISRLSPSYEQY
TRBJ1-5	NA	11	TRBV5-6	ASSWGVNQPQH
TRBJ2-1	TRBD1	11	TRBV2	ASSPGQGSEQF
TRBJ2-1	NA	9	TRBV5-6	ASSLMSEQF
TRBJ1-1	TRBD1	11	TRBV19	ASSPGTAIEAF
TRBJ2-1	NA	15	TRBV11-2	ASSSTSFPDSYNEQF
TRBJ1-6	NA	11	TRBV19	ASRVSYNSPLH
TRBJ2-7	TRBD2	13	TRBV28	ASRGTSGRSYEQY
TRBJ2-5	NA	12	TRBV4-1	ASSQPGTKETQY
TRBJ1-5	TRBD1	13	TRBV6-5	ASRGTGNSNQPQH
TRBJ2-1	NA	11	TRBV10-2	ASSTAQLNEQF
TRBJ2-1	TRBD2	13	TRBV19	ASSIGLAGYNEQF
TRBJ2-7	NA	11	TRBV19	ASSSPFGGEQY
TRBJ2-5	TRBD2	13	TRBV5-1	ASSLRTSGSETQY
TRBJ1-3	NA	8	TRBV30	AGSGNTIY
TRBJ2-1	NA	12	TRBV14	ASSQDFDAGEQF
TRBJ2-5	TRBD2	15	TRBV29-1	SVDGTSAPWYQETQY
TRBJ1-2	NA	11	TRBV30	AWSRGANYGYT
TRBJ2-4	NA	12	TRBV6-5	ASSYSLAKNIQY
TRBJ2-7	NA	12	TRBV13	ASSSALAFYEQY
TRBJ1-1	NA	11	TRBV19	ASSMVGPTEAF
TRBJ2-7	NA	10	TRBV18	ASSTSDSEQY
TRBJ1-6	NA	12	TRBV6-5	ASSYSGIGSPLH
TRBJ2-7	NA	10	TRBV5-4	ASSLDNYEQY
TRBJ2-2	NA	13	TRBV4-3	ASSPSGTAAGELF
TRBJ1-1	NA	13	TRBV19	ASSTGTWGRTEAF
TRBJ2-7	NA	14	TRBV4-3	ASSRLQGSPSYEQY
TRBJ1-5	NA	13	TRBV11-2	ASSKGGAGNQPQH
TRBJ2-1	TRBD2	12	TRBV19	ASSRGGGYNEQF
TRBJ2-3	NA	13	TRBV10-3	AISERGGNTDTQY
TRBJ1-2	NA	12	TRBV9	ASSVASGLNGYT
TRBJ1-2	NA	11	TRBV5-4	ASTRAGNYGYT
TRBJ1-5	NA	14	TRBV2	ASSSGAPGGNQPQH
TRBJ2-1	NA	12	TRBV4-1	ASSQGPGSNEQF
TRBJ1-3	NA	10	TRBV2	ASSEVGNTIY
TRBJ1-1	NA	10	TRBV5-6	ASSLSGKGAF